This TCR beta chain is drawn from a study of blood T cell repertoires in COVID-19. Overall study: Some COVID-19 samples were acute and others convalescent; all came from the United States, Italy and Spain.

Germline values: CDR1 ENHRY, CDR2 SYGVKD. The CDR3 spans 17 residues. V lost 3 bases and J 0 bases, leaving 15 bases between the germline ends. Method: immunoSEQ multiplex PCR; TCRdb's copy keeps in-frame clones and lacks some. The sample has about 240,000 clones, around 88% seen once. V and J are TRBV10-3 and TRBJ1-3, with D perhaps TRBD1 (6 bases). The clonotype was recovered from a woman under 40 who had recovered from COVID-19. The sample consisted of PBMCs or T cells enriched from blood (not recorded which). The CDR3 is CAISDAKRGSSGNTIYF. DNA of the CDR3: TGTGCCATCAGTGACGCCAAAAGGGGGAGCTCTGGAAACACCATATATTTT.